The entry that follows covers one TCR beta chain sequence. The CDR3 length is 15 residues. V shed 6 bases and J shed 5 bases, with 20 bases lying between them. Germline values: CDR1 SGHNT, CDR2 YYREEE (reference sequence). These data are taken from a study of blood T cell repertoires in COVID-19. In the study overall: Some COVID-19 samples were acute and others convalescent; all came from the United States, Italy and Spain. The cDNA or gDNA used as material had been derived from T cells, B-cell-depleted T cells, or PBMCs.

This table comes from immunoSEQ multiplex PCR, and its TCRdb copy is limited to in-frame clones, with some not included. Among more than 65,000 clones listed, 65% to 80% were seen once. Specimen: peripheral blood. This clonotype was obtained from a woman older than 75 with active or convalescent COVID-19. This chain uses TRBV5-4 with TRBJ2-5; D remains ambiguous. Here the CDR3 DNA reads TGTGCCAGCACCCGCGGCGGTCCCCTAGAGGAGACCCAGTACTTC. Its translation is CASTRGGPLEETQYF.